This passage covers 31 T cell receptor beta chains from one sample sequenced in a study of T cell repertoires in cytomegalovirus infection. One entry per CDR3 protein, called by TCRdb with MiXCR from the reads. The sample consists of some 500,000 distinct CDR3 sequences, about 39% of them appearing once. These TCRs are of unknown antigen specificity. The sample was cultured PBMCs, taken from culture after CMV antigen stimulation. Every receptor here comes from a human donor in good health (CMV status not recorded). Some clones in this sample may be carry-over from other donors' samples.

The chain employs TRBV7-9 and TRBJ2-5; possible D gene TRBD1, 5 bases. Trimming took off 5 bases at V and 1 base at J, with 11 bases between the two ends. The germline CDR1 and CDR2 sequences are SEHNR and FQNEAQ (reference sequence). This CDR3 has 14 amino acids. CDR3 loop: CASSRQSLQETQYF. The CDR3 nucleotides read TGTGCCAGCAGCAGACAGTCCCTCCAAGAGACCCAGTACTTC.

The V gene is TRBV12-3 or TRBV12-4, the J gene TRBJ2-2; no clear D. The CDR3 spans 13 residues. Trimming took 5 bases from V and 4 from J, leaving 8 bases between them. The CDR3 sequence: CASSRQFTGELFF. CDR3 nucleotide sequence: TGTGCCAGCAGTCGACAATTCACCGGGGAGCTGTTTTTT.

This clonotype was detected ten times or more. This chain links TRBV7-2 with TRBJ2-7, with unresolved D. Per germline, CDR1 SGHTA and CDR2 FQGNSA. Trimming cost V 1 base and J 6 bases, with 10 bases left between them. The CDR3 contains 13 residues. CDR3 DNA sequence: TGTGCCAGCAGCTTAGTAGGGATGGGCGAGCAGTACTTC. This sequence encodes CASSLVGMGEQYF.

The chain employs TRBV7-6 and TRBJ2-1, with D possibly called TRBD1 or TRBD2 (5 bases each). The V gene lost 2 bases and the J gene lost 8 bases, with 10 bases spanning the gap. The CDR3 runs to 13 residues. Germline V gives CDR1 SGHVS, CDR2 FNYEAQ. The DNA for the CDR3 is TGTGCCAGCAGCTTACAGGGACGGGATGAGCAGTTCTTC. Translated, it gives CASSLQGRDEQFF.

The genes are TRBV5-4 and TRBJ1-3, with D uncertain. Trimming pared 1 base from V and 1 base from J, leaving 9 bases between. Germline V lookup: CDR1 SGHNT, CDR2 YYREEE (reference sequence). The CDR3 consists of 15 residues. CDR3 nucleotides: TGTGCCAGCAGCTTGTTCTCCCCATCTGGAAACACCATATATTTT. Translated, it gives CASSLFSPSGNTIYF.

The chain recombines TRBV7-3 with TRBJ1-1; D is ambiguous. This CDR3 contains 13 residues. In germline, CDR1 is SGHTA, CDR2 FQGTGA. The V end lost 0 bases, the J end lost 5 bases, and 7 bases lay between the germline ends. CDR3 sequence: CASSLTERTEAFF. The CDR3 nucleotides are TGTGCCAGCAGCTTAACTGAAAGGACTGAAGCTTTCTTT.

The chain links TRBV7-6 to TRBJ2-7; tentative D call: TRBD1 (5 bases). The length of the CDR3 is 11 residues. Germline lookup yields CDR1 SGHVS and CDR2 FNYEAQ. In nucleotides, the CDR3 is TGTGTGGCAGGGCGAGACTACGAGCAGTACTTC. Translated: CVAGRDYEQYF.

This clonotype was recorded a few times. The chain has TRBV13 and TRBJ2-1; TRBD1 or TRBD2 may be the D gene (7 bases each). V was shortened by 1 base and J by 6 bases, with 13 bases between the two germline ends. This CDR3 region has 15 residues. Germline V gene data show CDR1 as PRHDT and CDR2 as FYEKMQ (reference sequence). CDR3 nucleotides: TGTGCCAGCAGCTTAGACCAGGGGGGGGGCAATGAGCAGTTCTTC. Protein sequence: CASSLDQGGGNEQFF.

This clonotype appeared a few times. The chain carries TRBV12-5 and TRBJ2-5, with 9 bases fitting TRBD2. In germline, CDR1 is LGHNT, CDR2 FRNRAP. V dropped 6 bases and J dropped 5; count of bases not matched to a gene: 16. The CDR3 sequence is 17 residues long. The CDR3 spells CASGPRGTSGLGETQYF. Written as DNA, the CDR3 is TGTGCTAGTGGCCCAAGGGGTACTAGCGGGCTCGGGGAGACCCAGTACTTC.

This clonotype was observed a few times. J is TRBJ2-5 and V is TRBV6-1; TRBD1 might be the D (5 bases). From germline, CDR1 is MNHNS and CDR2 SASEGT. V was shortened by 6 bases and J by 7 bases, with 12 bases between the two germline ends. The CDR3 runs 12 residues. The CDR3 spells CASSSGIGTQYF. The CDR3 nucleotides read TGTGCCAGCAGCTCAGGGATTGGGACCCAGTACTTC.

The genes are TRBV19 and TRBJ2-5, with a tentative D call TRBD1 (6 bases). With 4 bases removed from V and 5 bases from J, the gap between germline ends came to 11 bases. This CDR3 is 13 amino acids long. The germline CDR1 and CDR2 sequences are LNHDA and SQIVND (reference sequence). CDR3 DNA: TGTGCCAGTAGTAGGCAGGGGTTCGAGACCCAGTACTTC. Translated: CASSRQGFETQYF.

The gene calls are TRBV15 and TRBJ2-2, with D possibly called TRBD1 or TRBD2 (5 bases each). This CDR3 is 14 amino acids long. Germline CDR1 reads LNHNV; CDR2 reads YYDKDF (reference sequence). The ends were cut back, 6 bases at V and 4 bases at J, with 12 bases in the middle. Here the CDR3 DNA reads TGTGCCACCAGAAGGGACGGTTTCACCGGGGAGCTGTTTTTT. Translating it yields CATRRDGFTGELFF. Full variable domain (outside the CDR3, taken from reference TRBV15 and TRBJ2-2): DAMVIQNPRYQVTQFGKPVTLSCSQTLNHNVMYWYQQKSSQAPKLLFHYYDKDFNNEADTPDNFQSRRPNTSFCFLDIRSPGLGDTAMYLCATRRDGFTGELFFGEGSRLTVL.

The table lists this clonotype with many counts. The chain uses TRBV7-2 and TRBJ2-3; D tentatively reads TRBD1 or TRBD2 (5 bases each). Trimming took 5 bases from V and 0 from J, leaving 15 bases between them. Germline loops: CDR1 SGHTA, CDR2 FQGNSA. The CDR3 extends over 16 amino acids. This CDR3 reads CASSLWGSGSTDTQYF. The CDR3 nucleotides are TGTGCCAGCAGCCTGTGGGGGAGCGGAAGCACAGATACGCAGTATTTT.

There are a few counts of this clonotype. The V call is TRBV6-6, the J call TRBJ2-5, with TRBD2 matching over 9 bases. Trimming took 6 bases from V and 5 from J; bases not matched to a gene: 10. CDR1 is MNHNY and CDR2 is SVGAGI in the germline V gene (reference sequence). This CDR3 is 15 amino acids long. In DNA, the CDR3 is TGTGCCAGCAGGGAAAGGCGGGGGGGCTTGGAGACCCAGTACTTC. Translated, it gives CASRERRGGLETQYF.

This clonotype was detected ten times or more. The gene calls are TRBV19 and TRBJ2-7; the match to TRBD1 covers 9 bases. V was pared by 3 bases and J by 3 bases, with 0 bases of the junction left unmatched. The germline CDR1 and CDR2 sequences are LNHDA and SQIVND (reference sequence). The CDR3 is 13 residues long. In DNA, the CDR3 is TGTGCCAGTAGTATGGGACAGGGCTACGAGCAGTACTTC. It specifies CASSMGQGYEQYF.

The chain combines TRBV6-1 with TRBJ2-1; no definite D call. The germline CDR1 and CDR2 sequences are MNHNS and SASEGT. The CDR3 runs to 16 residues. Between the trimmed V and J ends, which lost 2 bases and 6 bases, there was a span of 17 bases. CDR3 sequence: CASSELAGPPGNEQFF. The CDR3 DNA reads as TGTGCCAGCAGTGAACTGGCAGGACCCCCCGGCAATGAGCAGTTCTTC.

There are many counts of this clonotype. The chain recombines TRBV27 with TRBJ1-2; D is ambiguous. Between the trimmed V and J ends, which lost 6 bases and 4 bases, there was a span of 12 bases. This CDR3 spans 13 amino acids. Germline loops: CDR1 MNHEY, CDR2 SMNVEV (reference sequence). This CDR3 is CASSLSGPYGYTF. CDR3 DNA sequence: TGTGCCAGCAGCCTCTCAGGTCCCTATGGCTACACCTTC.

The chain combines TRBV7-2 with TRBJ1-2; D might be TRBD1 (6 bases). Trimming left V 4 bases short and J 8 bases short, with 14 bases between. The length of the CDR3 is 13 residues. The germline CDR1 and CDR2 sequences are SGHTA and FQGNSA. The DNA of the CDR3 is TGTGCCAGCAGCTATGCTACAGGGTGGGGCTACACCTTC. It specifies CASSYATGWGYTF.

This clonotype was observed a few times. The CDR3 here is CASSRGQGFYEQYF. As DNA, the CDR3 is TGTGCCAGTAGTAGGGGACAGGGGTTTTACGAGCAGTACTTC. The V gene is TRBV19, the J gene TRBJ2-7, with 10 positions matching TRBD1. V trimming: 4 bases; J trimming: 4 bases; junction bases outside the gene matches: 4. This CDR3 has 14 residues. CDR1 and CDR2 from the germline V gene are LNHDA and SQIVND (reference sequence).

The sample holds a few counts of this clonotype. V usage is TRBV6-2 or TRBV6-3 and J usage is TRBJ1-4; D uncertain. V was clipped by 5 bases and J by 0 bases, with 13 bases between them. The CDR3 totals 16 residues. Germline lookup yields CDR1 MNHEY and CDR2 SVGEGT. The CDR3: CASSTADPATNEKLFF. As DNA, the CDR3 is TGTGCCAGCAGTACCGCGGACCCGGCAACTAATGAAAAACTGTTTTTT.

This clonotype turned up a few times. The V and J genes are TRBV6-1 and TRBJ1-5; D is unclear. Looked up from germline, CDR1 is MNHNS and CDR2 is SASEGT. The V gene lost 4 bases and the J gene lost 6 bases, with 10 bases spanning the gap. The CDR3 has 13 residues. DNA of the CDR3: TGTGCCAGCAGTGTGGTCTTCGGTCAGCCCCAGCATTTT. Its protein is CASSVVFGQPQHF.

This chain uses TRBV6-2 or TRBV6-3 with TRBJ1-1; D uncertain. V lost 7 bases, J lost 0 bases, and 18 bases lay in between. Germline CDR1 and CDR2: MNHEY and SVGEGT. The CDR3 has 16 amino acids. The CDR3 DNA sequence: TGTGCCAGCAAGTTGACTCTCCGGGGTATGAACACTGAAGCTTTCTTT. Protein sequence: CASKLTLRGMNTEAFF.

The chain is built from TRBV5-1 and TRBJ2-1, with 7 positions matching TRBD2. This CDR3 spans 16 amino acids. Trimming took 1 base from V and 4 from J; bases not matched to a gene: 8. In germline, CDR1 is SGHRS, CDR2 YFSETQ. CDR3: CASSLYRSGAYNEQFF. CDR3 nucleotides: TGCGCCAGCAGCTTGTACCGAAGCGGGGCTTACAATGAGCAGTTCTTC.

The DNA for the CDR3 is TGCGCCAGCAGCTTTTCGGGGGCGGCGAACACCGGGGAGCTGTTTTTT. As protein: CASSFSGAANTGELFF. This sequence joins TRBV5-1 and TRBJ2-2, with D perhaps TRBD1 or TRBD2 (6 bases each). From germline, CDR1 is SGHRS and CDR2 YFSETQ. This CDR3 comprises 16 residues. V lost 2 bases to trimming and J lost 0 bases, with 11 bases between them.

The V gene is TRBV7-2, the J gene TRBJ2-5; 10 bases fit TRBD2. The J segment lost 5 bases and the V segment lost 8 bases, leaving 14 bases of the junction unmatched. This CDR3 has 16 amino acids. CDR1 and CDR2 from the germline V gene are SGHTA and FQGNSA. The CDR3 loop is CASASTIAGGRETQYF. The CDR3 bases are TGTGCCAGCGCCAGCACGATAGCGGGGGGCCGGGAGACCCAGTACTTC.

This chain links TRBV11-2 with TRBJ2-3, with D possibly TRBD1 on 7 matching bases. The V gene's germline CDR1 is SGHAT and CDR2 FQNNGV. This CDR3 is 19 amino acids long. Trimming removed 5 bases from V and 2 bases from J, with 26 bases in between. The CDR3 nucleotides are TGTGCCAGCAGCAGACGCGGGACAGTATTCCTCCTCTCCACAGATACGCAGTATTTT. Its translation is CASSRRGTVFLLSTDTQYF.

The chain has TRBV5-4 and TRBJ1-1; 9 bases are a match to TRBD1. Germline lookup yields CDR1 SGHNT and CDR2 YYREEE (reference sequence). V was pared by 3 bases and J by 2 bases, with 5 bases of the junction left unmatched. This CDR3 spans 15 amino acids. The CDR3 region is CASSWGTGLNTEAFF. In nucleotides, the CDR3 is TGTGCCAGCAGCTGGGGGACAGGGCTAAACACTGAAGCTTTCTTT.

The chain joins TRBV19 to TRBJ1-4; D unclear. Deletions cut 10 bases from V and 7 bases from J, with 16 bases between. In germline, CDR1 is LNHDA, CDR2 SQIVND (reference sequence). This CDR3 contains 13 residues. CDR3 in DNA: TGTGCCATCCCGGCCCCGGCCCCTGAAAAACTGTTTTTT. This encodes CAIPAPAPEKLFF.

Details on this clonotype: The germline gene is not matched at one end of the junction; a read error may be the cause. V is TRBV5-4 and J is TRBJ2-1; 14 bases fit TRBD2. The CDR3 has 15 amino acids. CDR1 is SGHNT and CDR2 is YYREEE in the germline V gene (reference sequence). The chain's CDR3 is CAGRRLAGGQREQFF. The CDR3 nucleotides read TGTGCCGGCAGAAGACTAGCGGGAGGGCAGCGTGAGCAGTTCTTC. Full variable domain (rest looked up from reference TRBV5-4 and TRBJ2-1): ETGVTQSPTHLIKTRGQQVTLRCSSQSGHNTVSWYQQALGQGPQFIFQYYREEENGRGNFPPRFSGLQFPNYSSELNVNALELDDSALYLCAGRRLAGGQREQFFGPGTRLTVL.

The chain has TRBV6-8 and TRBJ2-7; 9 nucleotides match TRBD1. Germline CDR1 and CDR2: MNHGY and SAAAGT. This CDR3 has 15 amino acids. With 5 bases clipped from V and 0 bases from J, the junction kept 5 bases outside the gene matches. The CDR3 DNA sequence: TGTGCCAGCAGTGCCAGGGACAGGGTCTCCTACGAGCAGTACTTC. It translates to CASSARDRVSYEQYF.

This chain joins TRBV4-1 and TRBJ1-5; D perhaps matches TRBD1 (6 bases). Germline lookup yields CDR1 MGHRA and CDR2 YSYEKL. The CDR3 is made up of 15 amino acids. With 0 bases removed from V and 7 bases from J, the gap between germline ends came to 13 bases. For the CDR3, the DNA is TGCGCCAGCAGCCAAGATCTCAGGGGCCACCAGCCCCAGCATTTT. Translated, it gives CASSQDLRGHQPQHF.